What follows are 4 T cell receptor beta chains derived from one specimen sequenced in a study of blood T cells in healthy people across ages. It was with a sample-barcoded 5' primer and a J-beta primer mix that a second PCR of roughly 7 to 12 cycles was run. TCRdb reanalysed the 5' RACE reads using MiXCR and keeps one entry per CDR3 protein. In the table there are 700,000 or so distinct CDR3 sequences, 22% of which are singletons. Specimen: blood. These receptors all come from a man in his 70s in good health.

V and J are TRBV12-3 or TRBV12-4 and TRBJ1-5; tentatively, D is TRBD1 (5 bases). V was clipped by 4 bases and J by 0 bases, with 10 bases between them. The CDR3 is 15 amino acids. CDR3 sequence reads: CASSWGGASNQPQHF. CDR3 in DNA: TGTGCCAGCAGTTGGGGGGGTGCTAGCAATCAGCCCCAGCATTTT.

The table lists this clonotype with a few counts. This CDR3 is CASSSRGGTYGYTF. CDR3 nucleotide sequence: TGCGCCAGCAGCTCTAGGGGAGGAACTTATGGCTACACCTTC. This chain uses TRBV4-3 with TRBJ1-2, with TRBD1 as a possible D gene (5 bases). The length of the CDR3 is 14 residues. V was shortened by 5 bases and J by 5 bases, with 15 bases between the two germline ends. Germline CDR1 and CDR2: LGHNA and YSLEER.

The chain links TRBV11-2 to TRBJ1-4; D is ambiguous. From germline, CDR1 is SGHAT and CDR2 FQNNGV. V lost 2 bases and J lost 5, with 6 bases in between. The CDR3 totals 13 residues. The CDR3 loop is CASSLQPNEKLFF. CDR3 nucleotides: TGTGCCAGCAGCTTACAGCCAAATGAAAAACTGTTTTTT.

The DNA for the CDR3 is TGTGCCAGCAGCTCGCGACAGGGAGCGGTCGAGCAGTACTTC. Its protein product is CASSSRQGAVEQYF. The chain combines TRBV7-6 with TRBJ2-7; 7 bases are a match to TRBD1. The CDR3 runs to 14 residues. Germline CDR1 is SGHVS and CDR2 is FNYEAQ. The V gene end was trimmed by 4 bases and the J gene end by 6 bases; junction bases not matched to a gene: 9.